The clone carrying this T cell receptor beta chain was detected ten times or more. Its antigen is as yet unknown. This sample was taken from a study of T-cell reconstitution after alpha-beta-depleted transplantation in children. Unique molecular identifiers were incorporated into the prepared TCRbeta library. TCRdb fed the PCR reads into MiXCR, producing one record per CDR3 protein. Of around 270,000 distinct CDR3 sequences listed, around 7.3% are singletons. Whole-study results and caveats: Recipient T cells and thymic progenitors that survived were the source of the high TCRbeta diversity seen at day 60 in some patients. Reportedly, alpha-beta T cells present about two months post-transplant originated from several hundred expanded clones of graft origin. A year had passed since transplant, and T-cell counts and diversity by then came mostly from newly produced T cells.

This CDR3 comprises 13 residues. V gave up 3 bases and J gave up 8 bases, with 13 bases separating them. The J gene is TRBJ1-2, the V gene TRBV12-3 or TRBV12-4; no clear D gene. The sequences come from peripheral blood, collected 360 days after TCRalphabeta/CD19-depleted stem cell transplant. This clonotype originated in a female patient aged 2 to 10 who had a stem cell transplant for Fanconi anemia, so the T cells may come from the graft donor. The CDR3 sequence: CASSFHGWRGYTF. CDR3 coding DNA: TGTGCCAGCAGTTTCCACGGCTGGAGAGGCTACACCTTC.